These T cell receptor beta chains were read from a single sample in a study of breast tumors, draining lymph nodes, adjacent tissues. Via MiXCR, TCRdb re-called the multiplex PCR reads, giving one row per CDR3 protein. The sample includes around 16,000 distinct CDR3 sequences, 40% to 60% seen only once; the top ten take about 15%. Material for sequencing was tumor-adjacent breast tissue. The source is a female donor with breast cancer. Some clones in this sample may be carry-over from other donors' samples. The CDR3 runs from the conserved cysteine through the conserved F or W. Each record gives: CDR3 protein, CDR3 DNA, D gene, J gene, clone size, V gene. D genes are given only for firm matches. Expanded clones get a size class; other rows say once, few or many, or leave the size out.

CASSSPGRDYEQYF | TGCGCCAGCAGCTCCCCCGGGAGGGACTACGAGCAGTACTTC | TRBD2 | TRBJ2-7 | medium-sized | TRBV5-1
CASSQRGVAGVEQYF | TGTGCCAGCAGCCAGAGGGGAGTAGCGGGAGTCGAGCAGTACTTC | TRBD2 | TRBJ2-7 | NA | TRBV3-1
CASSLAGTTNEKLFF | TGCGCCAGCAGCTTGGCAGGGACAACTAATGAAAAACTGTTTTTT | NA | TRBJ1-4 | NA | TRBV5-1
CASRLAGLGSYEQYF | TGTGCCAGCAGACTAGCGGGCCTTGGCTCCTACGAGCAGTACTTC | TRBD2 | TRBJ2-7 | many | TRBV6-5
CANYGYTF | TGTGCTAACTATGGCTACACCTTC | NA | TRBJ1-2 | many | TRBV24-1
CAWSVREESPLHF | TGTGCCTGGAGTGTACGAGAAGAGTCACCCCTCCACTTT | NA | TRBJ1-6 | many | TRBV30
CASSPRGVYEQYF | TGTGCCAGCAGCCCTCGGGGCGTCTACGAGCAGTACTTC | NA | TRBJ2-7 | NA | TRBV7-8
CASSAETGAWTEAFF | TGTGCCAGCAGCGCGGAGACAGGGGCCTGGACTGAAGCTTTCTTT | TRBD1 | TRBJ1-1 | few | TRBV11-2
CASSPGQPNNSPLHF | TGTGCCAGCTCACCTGGACAGCCGAATAATTCACCCCTCCACTTT | NA | TRBJ1-6 | NA | TRBV18
CATSGTLNTGELFF | TGTGCCACCAGTGGGACACTGAACACCGGGGAGCTGTTTTTT | NA | TRBJ2-2 | NA | TRBV24-1
CASSASRNTDTQYF | TGTGCCAGCAGCGCCTCTCGGAACACAGATACGCAGTATTTT | NA | TRBJ2-3 | medium-sized | TRBV9
CSASSGRGSSYEQYF | TGCAGTGCTAGCTCGGGGCGGGGGAGCTCCTACGAGCAGTACTTC | TRBD2 | TRBJ2-7 | NA | TRBV20-1
CSVDRDYGYTF | TGCAGCGTTGACAGGGACTATGGCTACACCTTC | NA | TRBJ1-2 | few | TRBV29-1
CASSLGQADEETQYF | TGTGCCAGCAGCTTGGGGCAGGCGGATGAGGAGACCCAGTACTTC | NA | TRBJ2-5 | NA | TRBV5-6
CSARTGGLARFATYEQYF | TGCAGTGCTAGGACGGGGGGGTTGGCTCGATTTGCAACCTACGAGCAGTACTTC | TRBD2 | TRBJ2-7 | many | TRBV20-1
CASSWDKTYEQHF | TGCGCTAGCAGCTGGGATAAAACCTACGAGCAGCACTTC | NA | TRBJ2-7 | NA | TRBV5-1
CASSLQGGEQYF | TGTGCCAGCAGCTTACAGGGGGGCGAGCAGTACTTC | NA | TRBJ2-7 | NA | TRBV7-8
CASSAVAGGVPEQYF | TGTGCCAGCAGTGCAGTAGCGGGAGGGGTCCCCGAGCAGTACTTC | TRBD2 | TRBJ2-7 | NA | TRBV2
CASSLDLGETQYF | TGTGCCAGCAGCCTGGACCTGGGAGAGACCCAGTACTTC | NA | TRBJ2-5 | many | TRBV7-3
CASSLTGGIGSDTQYF | TGCGCCAGCAGCTTGACTGGAGGGATCGGCTCAGATACGCAGTATTTT | NA | TRBJ2-3 | NA | TRBV5-1
CSARGNQETQYF | TGCAGTGCTAGGGGAAACCAAGAGACCCAGTACTTC | NA | TRBJ2-5 | NA | TRBV20-1
CSAKGNGELFF | TGCAGTGCCAAGGGGAACGGGGAGCTGTTTTTT | NA | TRBJ2-2 | many | TRBV20-1